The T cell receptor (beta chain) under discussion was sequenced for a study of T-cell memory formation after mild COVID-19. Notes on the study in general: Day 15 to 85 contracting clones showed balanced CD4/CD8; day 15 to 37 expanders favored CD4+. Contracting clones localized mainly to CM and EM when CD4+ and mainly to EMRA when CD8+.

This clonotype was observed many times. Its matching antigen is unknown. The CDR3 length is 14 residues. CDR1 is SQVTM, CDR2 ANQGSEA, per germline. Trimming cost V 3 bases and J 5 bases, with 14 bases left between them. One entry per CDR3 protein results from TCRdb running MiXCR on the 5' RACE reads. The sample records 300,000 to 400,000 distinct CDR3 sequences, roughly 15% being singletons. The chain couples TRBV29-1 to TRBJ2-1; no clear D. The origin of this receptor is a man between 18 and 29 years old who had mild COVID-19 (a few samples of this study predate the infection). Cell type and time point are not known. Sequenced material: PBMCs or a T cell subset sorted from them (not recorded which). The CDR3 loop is CSVDLGKGHNEQFF. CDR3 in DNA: TGCAGCGTTGATTTGGGAAAGGGCCACAATGAGCAGTTCTTC.